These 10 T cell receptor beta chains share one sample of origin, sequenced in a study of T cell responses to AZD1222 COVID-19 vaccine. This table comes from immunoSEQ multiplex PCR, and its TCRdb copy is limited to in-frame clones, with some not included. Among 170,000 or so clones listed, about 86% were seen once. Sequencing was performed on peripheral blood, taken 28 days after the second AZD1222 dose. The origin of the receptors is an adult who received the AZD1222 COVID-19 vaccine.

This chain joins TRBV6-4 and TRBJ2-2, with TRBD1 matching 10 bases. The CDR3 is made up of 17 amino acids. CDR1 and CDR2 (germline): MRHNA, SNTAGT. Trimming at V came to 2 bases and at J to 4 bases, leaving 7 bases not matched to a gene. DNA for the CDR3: TGTGCCAGCAGTGACCCCCGAAGGACAGGGGGCACCGGGGAGCTGTTTTTT. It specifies CASSDPRRTGGTGELFF.

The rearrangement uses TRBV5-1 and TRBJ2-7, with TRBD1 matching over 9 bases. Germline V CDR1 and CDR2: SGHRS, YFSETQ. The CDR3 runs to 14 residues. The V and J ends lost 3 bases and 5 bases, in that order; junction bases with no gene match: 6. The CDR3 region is CASSSGTGLNEQYF. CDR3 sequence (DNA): TGCGCCAGCAGCTCGGGGACAGGGCTAAACGAGCAGTACTTC.

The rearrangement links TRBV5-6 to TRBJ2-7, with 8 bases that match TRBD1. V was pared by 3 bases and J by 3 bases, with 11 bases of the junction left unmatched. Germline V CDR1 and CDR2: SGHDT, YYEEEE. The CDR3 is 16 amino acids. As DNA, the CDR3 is TGTGCCAGCAGCTCCTTCGCGACAGGGGCGATCTACGAGCAGTACTTC. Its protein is CASSSFATGAIYEQYF.

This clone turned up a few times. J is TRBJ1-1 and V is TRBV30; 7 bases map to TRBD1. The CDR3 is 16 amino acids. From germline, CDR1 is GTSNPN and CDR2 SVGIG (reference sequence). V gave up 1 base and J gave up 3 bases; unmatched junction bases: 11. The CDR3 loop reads CAWSASLGQMDTEAFF. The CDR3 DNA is TGTGCCTGGAGTGCGTCTTTGGGACAGATGGACACTGAAGCTTTCTTT.

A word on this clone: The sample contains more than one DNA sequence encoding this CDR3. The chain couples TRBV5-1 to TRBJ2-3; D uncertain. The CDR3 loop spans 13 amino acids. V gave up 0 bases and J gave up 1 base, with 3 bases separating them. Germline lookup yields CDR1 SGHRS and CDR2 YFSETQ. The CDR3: CASSLAGTDTQYF. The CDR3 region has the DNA TGCGCCAGCAGCTTGGCCGGCACAGATACGCAGTATTTT.

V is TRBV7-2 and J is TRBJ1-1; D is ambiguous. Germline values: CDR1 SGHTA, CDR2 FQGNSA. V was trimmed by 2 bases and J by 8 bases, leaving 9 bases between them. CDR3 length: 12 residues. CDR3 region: CASSLRRGEAFF. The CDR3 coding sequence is TGTGCCAGCAGCTTAAGGAGAGGCGAAGCTTTCTTT.

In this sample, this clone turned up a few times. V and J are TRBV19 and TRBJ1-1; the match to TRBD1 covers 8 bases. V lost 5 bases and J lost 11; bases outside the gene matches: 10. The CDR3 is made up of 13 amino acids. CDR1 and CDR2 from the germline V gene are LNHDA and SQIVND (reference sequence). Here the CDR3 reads CASSVGQGISAFF. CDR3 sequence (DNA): TGTGCCAGTAGTGTTGGACAGGGTATATCGGCTTTCTTT. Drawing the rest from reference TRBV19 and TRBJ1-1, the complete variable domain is DGGITQSPKYLFRKEGQNVTLSCEQNLNHDAMYWYRQDPGQGLRLIYYSQIVNDFQKGDIAEGYSVSREKKESFPLTVTSAQKNPTAFYLCASSVGQGISAFFGQGTRLTVV.

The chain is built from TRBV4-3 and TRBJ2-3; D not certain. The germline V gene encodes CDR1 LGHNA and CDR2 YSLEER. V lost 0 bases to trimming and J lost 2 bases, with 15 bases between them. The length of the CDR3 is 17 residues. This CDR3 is CASSQDPGLDLTDTQYF. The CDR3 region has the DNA TGCGCCAGCAGCCAAGATCCAGGTTTGGACCTCACAGATACGCAGTATTTT.

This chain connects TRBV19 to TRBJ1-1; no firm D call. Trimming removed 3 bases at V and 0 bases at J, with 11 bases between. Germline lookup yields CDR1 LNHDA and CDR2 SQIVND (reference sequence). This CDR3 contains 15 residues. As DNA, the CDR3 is TGTGCCAGTAGTATCTCGGCGGTGATGAACACTGAAGCTTTCTTT. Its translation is CASSISAVMNTEAFF.

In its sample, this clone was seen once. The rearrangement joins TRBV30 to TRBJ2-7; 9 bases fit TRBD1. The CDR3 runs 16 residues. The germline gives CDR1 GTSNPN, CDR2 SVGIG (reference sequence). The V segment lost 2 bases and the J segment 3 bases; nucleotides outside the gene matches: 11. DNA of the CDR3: TGTGCCTGGAGTTCTATTGGGACAGGGAGAGACTACGAGCAGTACTTC. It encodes CAWSSIGTGRDYEQYF. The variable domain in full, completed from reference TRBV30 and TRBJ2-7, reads SQTIHQWPATLVQPVGSPLSLECTVEGTSNPNLYWYRQAAGRGLQLLFYSVGIGQISSEVPQNLSASRPQDRQFILSSKKLLLSDSGFYLCAWSSIGTGRDYEQYFGPGTRLTVT.